This TCR beta chain was captured by sequencing in a study of blood T cell repertoires in COVID-19. The overall study: Samples came from the United States, Italy and Spain, spanning acute and convalescent COVID-19. The cDNA or gDNA used as material had been derived from T cells, B-cell-depleted T cells, or PBMCs.

Germline V gene lookup returns CDR1 MGHRA and CDR2 YSYEKL. The CDR3 has 16 amino acids. The V and J ends lost 1 base and 9 bases respectively, with 16 bases between them. This clone has at least ten counts. Per the study methods: The assay estimated nucleated cells by amplifying reference gene primers. This table comes from immunoSEQ multiplex PCR, and its TCRdb copy is limited to in-frame clones, with some not included. The V and J calls and clone size were taken over from that table, and D and trimming were inferred from the DNA. This sample has 250,000 to 300,000 clones, with under 90% found just once.

The specimen sequenced was peripheral blood. The rearrangement links TRBV4-1 to TRBJ1-6; D gene uncertain. The sequence came from a woman aged 55-70 years with active or convalescent COVID-19. CDR3 nucleotides: TGCGCCAGCAGCCAAGGCGCGATATCAGCGTCTTCACCCCTCCACTTT. It is translated as CASSQGAISASSPLHF.